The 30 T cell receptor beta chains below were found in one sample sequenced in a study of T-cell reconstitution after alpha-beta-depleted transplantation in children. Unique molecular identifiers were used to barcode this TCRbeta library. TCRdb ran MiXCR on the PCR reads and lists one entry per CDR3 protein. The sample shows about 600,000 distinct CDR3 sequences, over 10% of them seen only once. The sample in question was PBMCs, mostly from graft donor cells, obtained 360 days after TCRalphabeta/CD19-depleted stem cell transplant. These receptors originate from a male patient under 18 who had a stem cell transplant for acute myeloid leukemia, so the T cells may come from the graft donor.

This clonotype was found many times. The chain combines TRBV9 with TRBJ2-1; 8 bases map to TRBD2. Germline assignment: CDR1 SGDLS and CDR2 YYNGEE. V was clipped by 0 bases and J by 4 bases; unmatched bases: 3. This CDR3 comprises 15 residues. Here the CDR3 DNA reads TGTGCCAGCAGCGTAGGGACTAGCTGGTACAATGAGCAGTTCTTC. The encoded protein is CASSVGTSWYNEQFF.

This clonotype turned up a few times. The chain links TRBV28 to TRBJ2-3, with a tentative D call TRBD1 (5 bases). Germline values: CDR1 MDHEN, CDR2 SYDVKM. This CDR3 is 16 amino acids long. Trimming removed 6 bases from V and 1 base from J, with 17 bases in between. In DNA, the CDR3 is TGTGCCAGCAGCCCCACAGGTCCTTCGGGCACAGATACGCAGTATTTT. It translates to CASSPTGPSGTDTQYF.

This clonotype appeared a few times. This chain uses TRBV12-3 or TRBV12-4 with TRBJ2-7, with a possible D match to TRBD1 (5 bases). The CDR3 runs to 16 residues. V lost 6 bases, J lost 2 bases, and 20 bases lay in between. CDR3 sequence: CASSFHTGVFPYEQYF. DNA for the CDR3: TGTGCCAGCAGCTTTCACACAGGTGTCTTCCCCTACGAGCAGTACTTC.

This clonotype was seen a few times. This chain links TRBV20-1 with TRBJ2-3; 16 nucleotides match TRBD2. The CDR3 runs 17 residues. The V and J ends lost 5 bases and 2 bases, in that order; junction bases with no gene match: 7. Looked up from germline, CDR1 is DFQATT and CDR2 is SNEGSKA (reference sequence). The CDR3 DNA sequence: TGCAGTGCTTTGGGACTAGCGGGAGGGCCTTACACAGATACGCAGTATTTT. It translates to CSALGLAGGPYTDTQYF.

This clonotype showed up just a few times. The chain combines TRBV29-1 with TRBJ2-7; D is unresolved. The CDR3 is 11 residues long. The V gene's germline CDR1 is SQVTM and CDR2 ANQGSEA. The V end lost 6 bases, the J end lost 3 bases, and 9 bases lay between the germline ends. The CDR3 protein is CSVGMSYEQYF. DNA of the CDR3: TGCAGCGTGGGGATGAGCTACGAGCAGTACTTC.

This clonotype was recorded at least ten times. CDR3 DNA: TGTGCCAGCAGTTTACGCGGGAGACCCGACAATGAGCAGTTCTTC. It encodes CASSLRGRPDNEQFF. The V and J genes are TRBV28 and TRBJ2-1; 7 bases map to TRBD2. The CDR3 covers 15 residues. From germline, CDR1 is MDHEN and CDR2 SYDVKM. J lost 5 bases, V lost 2 bases, and 6 bases had no gene match.

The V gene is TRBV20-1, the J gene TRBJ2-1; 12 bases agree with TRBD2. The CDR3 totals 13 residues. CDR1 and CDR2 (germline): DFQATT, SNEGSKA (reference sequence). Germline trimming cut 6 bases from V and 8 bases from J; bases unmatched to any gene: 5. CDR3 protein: CSATSGRSYEQFF. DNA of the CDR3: TGCAGTGCCACTAGCGGGAGGAGCTATGAGCAGTTCTTC.

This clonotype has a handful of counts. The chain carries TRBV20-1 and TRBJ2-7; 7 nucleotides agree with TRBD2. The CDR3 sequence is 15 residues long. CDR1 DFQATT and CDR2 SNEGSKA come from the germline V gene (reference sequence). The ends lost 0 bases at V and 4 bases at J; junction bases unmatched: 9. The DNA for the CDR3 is TGCAGTGCTAGAGATTTTAGGCTAGCGGTATACGAGCAGTACTTC. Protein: CSARDFRLAVYEQYF.

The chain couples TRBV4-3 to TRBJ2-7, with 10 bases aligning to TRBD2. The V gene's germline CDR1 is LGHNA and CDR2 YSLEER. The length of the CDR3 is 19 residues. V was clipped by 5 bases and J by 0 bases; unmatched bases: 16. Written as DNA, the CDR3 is TGCGCCAGCAGCATCTGGGCAGCGGGAGGGACTTCGGGCTCCTACGAGCAGTACTTC. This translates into CASSIWAAGGTSGSYEQYF.

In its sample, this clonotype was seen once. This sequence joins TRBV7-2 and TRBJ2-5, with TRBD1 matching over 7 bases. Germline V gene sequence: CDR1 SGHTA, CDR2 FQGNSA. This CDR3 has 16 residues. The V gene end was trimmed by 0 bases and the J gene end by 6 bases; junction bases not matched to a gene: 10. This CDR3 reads CASSLALWTGQQTQYF. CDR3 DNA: TGTGCCAGCAGCTTAGCCCTTTGGACAGGACAACAGACCCAGTACTTC. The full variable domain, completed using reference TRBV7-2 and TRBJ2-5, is GAGVSQSPSNKVTEKGKDVELRCDPISGHTALYWYRQSLGQGLEFLIYFQGNSAPDKSGLPSDRFSAERTGGSVSTLTIQRTQQEDSAVYLCASSLALWTGQQTQYFGPGTRLLVL.

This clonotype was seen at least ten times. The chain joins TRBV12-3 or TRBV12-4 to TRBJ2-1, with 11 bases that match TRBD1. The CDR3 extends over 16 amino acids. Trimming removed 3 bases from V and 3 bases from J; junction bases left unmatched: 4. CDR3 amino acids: CASSFRTGGIYNEQFF. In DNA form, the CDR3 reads TGTGCCAGCAGTTTTCGGACAGGGGGCATCTACAATGAGCAGTTCTTC.

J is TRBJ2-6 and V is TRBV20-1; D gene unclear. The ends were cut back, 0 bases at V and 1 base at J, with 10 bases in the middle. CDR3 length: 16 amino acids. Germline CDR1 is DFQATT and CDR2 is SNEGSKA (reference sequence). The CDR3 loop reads CSARDLRFSGANVLTF. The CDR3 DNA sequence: TGCAGTGCTAGAGATCTCCGGTTTTCTGGGGCCAACGTCCTGACTTTC.

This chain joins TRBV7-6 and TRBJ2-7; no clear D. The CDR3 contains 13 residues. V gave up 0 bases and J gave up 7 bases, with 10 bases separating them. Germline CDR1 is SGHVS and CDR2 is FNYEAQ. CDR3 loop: CASSLAGFSEQYF. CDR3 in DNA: TGTGCCAGCAGCTTAGCAGGGTTTTCAGAGCAGTACTTC.

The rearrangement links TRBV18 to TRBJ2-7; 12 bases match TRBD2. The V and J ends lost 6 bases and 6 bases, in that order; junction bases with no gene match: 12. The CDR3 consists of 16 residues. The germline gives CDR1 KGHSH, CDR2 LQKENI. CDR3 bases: TGTGCCAGCTCCCCCTTGTTCCTAGCGGGAGGGCCCGAGCAGTACTTC. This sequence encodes CASSPLFLAGGPEQYF.

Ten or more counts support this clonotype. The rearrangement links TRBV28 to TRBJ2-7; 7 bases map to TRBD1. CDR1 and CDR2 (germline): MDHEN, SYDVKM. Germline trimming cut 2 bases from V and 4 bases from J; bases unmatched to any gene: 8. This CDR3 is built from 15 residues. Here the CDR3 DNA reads TGTGCCAGCAGTTTAATGAGGGGGCGACCTTACGAGCAGTACTTC. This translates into CASSLMRGRPYEQYF.

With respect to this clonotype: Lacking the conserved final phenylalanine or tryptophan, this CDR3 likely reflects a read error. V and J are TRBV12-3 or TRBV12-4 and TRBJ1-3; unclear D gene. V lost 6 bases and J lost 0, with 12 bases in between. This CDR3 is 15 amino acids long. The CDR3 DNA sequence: TGTGCCAGCAGACCTCAAGGCTACTCTGGAAACACCATATATTAT. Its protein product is CASRPQGYSGNTIYY.

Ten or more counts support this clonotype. CDR3 residues: CSARMTGGYEQYF. DNA for the CDR3: TGCAGTGCTAGAATGACAGGGGGCTACGAGCAGTACTTC. The chain joins TRBV20-1 to TRBJ2-7, with 9 bases that match TRBD1. Germline V CDR1 and CDR2: DFQATT, SNEGSKA (reference sequence). The CDR3 sequence is 13 residues long. With V trimmed by 2 bases and J by 3 bases, 2 bases remained unmatched.

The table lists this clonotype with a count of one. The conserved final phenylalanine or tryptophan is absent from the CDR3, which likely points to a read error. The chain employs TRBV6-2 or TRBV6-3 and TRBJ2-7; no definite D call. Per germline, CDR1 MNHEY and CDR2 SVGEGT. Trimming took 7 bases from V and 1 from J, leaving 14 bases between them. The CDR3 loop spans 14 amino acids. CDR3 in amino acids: CASNSVGFSYEQYC. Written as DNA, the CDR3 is TGTGCCAGCAACTCAGTGGGTTTTTCCTACGAGCAGTACTGC.

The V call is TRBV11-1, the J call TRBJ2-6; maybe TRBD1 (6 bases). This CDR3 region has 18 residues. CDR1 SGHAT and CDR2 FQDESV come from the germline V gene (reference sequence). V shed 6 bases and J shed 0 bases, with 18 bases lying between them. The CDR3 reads CASRIISTGLSGANVLTF. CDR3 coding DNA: TGTGCCAGCAGAATTATCAGTACAGGGCTCTCTGGGGCCAACGTCCTGACTTTC. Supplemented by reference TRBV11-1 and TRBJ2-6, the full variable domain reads EAEVAQSPRYKITEKSQAVAFWCDPISGHATLYWYRQILGQGPELLVQFQDESVVDDSQLPKDRFSAERLKGVDSTLKIQPAELGDSAMYLCASRIISTGLSGANVLTFGAGSRLTVL.

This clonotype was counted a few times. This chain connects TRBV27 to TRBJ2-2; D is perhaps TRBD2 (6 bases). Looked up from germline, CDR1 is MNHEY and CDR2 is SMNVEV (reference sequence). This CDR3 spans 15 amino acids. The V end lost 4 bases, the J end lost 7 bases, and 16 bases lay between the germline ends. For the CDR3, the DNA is TGTGCCAGCAGTTCCGCAGGAGGGCCGGGCGGGGAGCTGTTTTTT. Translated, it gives CASSSAGGPGGELFF.

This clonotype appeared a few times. The chain's CDR3 is CASSGLAGRAPSYEQYF. The CDR3 nucleotides read TGTGCCAGCAGCGGACTAGCGGGAAGGGCCCCAAGCTACGAGCAGTACTTC. The V gene is TRBV2, the J gene TRBJ2-7; 12 bases are shared with TRBD2. Per the germline V gene, CDR1 is SNHLY and CDR2 is FYNNEI. Trimming removed 6 bases from V and 3 bases from J; junction bases left unmatched: 12. CDR3 length: 17 residues.

The CDR3, as DNA: TGTGCCAGCATCTTGCGGGAGACCCAGTACTTC. It translates to CASILRETQYF. V usage is TRBV28 and J usage is TRBJ2-5; D gene unclear. The CDR3 consists of 11 residues. CDR1 is MDHEN and CDR2 is SYDVKM in the germline V gene. V was pared by 7 bases and J by 5 bases, with 8 bases between.

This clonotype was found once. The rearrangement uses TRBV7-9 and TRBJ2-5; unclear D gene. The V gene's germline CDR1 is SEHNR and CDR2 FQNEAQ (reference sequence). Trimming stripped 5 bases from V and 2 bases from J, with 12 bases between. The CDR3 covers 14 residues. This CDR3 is CASSLDSIQETQYF. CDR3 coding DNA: TGTGCCAGCAGCCTTGACTCGATACAAGAGACCCAGTACTTC.

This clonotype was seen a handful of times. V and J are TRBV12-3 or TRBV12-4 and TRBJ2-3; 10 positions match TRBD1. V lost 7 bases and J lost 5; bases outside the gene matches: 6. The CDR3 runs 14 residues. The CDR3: CASTMGTGEDTQYF. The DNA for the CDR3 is TGTGCCAGCACCATGGGGACAGGGGAAGATACGCAGTATTTT.

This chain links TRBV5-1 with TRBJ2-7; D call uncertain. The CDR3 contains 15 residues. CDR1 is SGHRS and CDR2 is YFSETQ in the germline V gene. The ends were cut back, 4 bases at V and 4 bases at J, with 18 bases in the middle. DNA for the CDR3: TGCGCCAGCAGCGCCTCCCGGGTCGATGGGTACGAGCAGTACTTC. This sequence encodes CASSASRVDGYEQYF.

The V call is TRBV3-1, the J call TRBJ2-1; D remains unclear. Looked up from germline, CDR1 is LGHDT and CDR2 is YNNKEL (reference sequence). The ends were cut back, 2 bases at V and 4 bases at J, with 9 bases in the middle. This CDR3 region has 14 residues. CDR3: CASSQSLSYNEQFF. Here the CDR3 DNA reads TGTGCCAGCAGCCAATCGCTTTCATACAATGAGCAGTTCTTC.

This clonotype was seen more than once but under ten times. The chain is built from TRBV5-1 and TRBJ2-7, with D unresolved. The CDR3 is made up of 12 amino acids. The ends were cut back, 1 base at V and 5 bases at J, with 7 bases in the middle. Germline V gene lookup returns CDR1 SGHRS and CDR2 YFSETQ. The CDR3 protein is CASSLWGHEQYF. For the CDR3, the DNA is TGCGCCAGCAGCTTGTGGGGTCACGAGCAGTACTTC.

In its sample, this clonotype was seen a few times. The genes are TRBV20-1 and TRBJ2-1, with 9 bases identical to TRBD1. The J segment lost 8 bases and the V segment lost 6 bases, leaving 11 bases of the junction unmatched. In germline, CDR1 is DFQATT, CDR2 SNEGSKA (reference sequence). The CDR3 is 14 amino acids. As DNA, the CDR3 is TGCAGTGCCCGAAGAGGGACAGGGTGGTATGAGCAGTTCTTC. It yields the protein CSARRGTGWYEQFF.

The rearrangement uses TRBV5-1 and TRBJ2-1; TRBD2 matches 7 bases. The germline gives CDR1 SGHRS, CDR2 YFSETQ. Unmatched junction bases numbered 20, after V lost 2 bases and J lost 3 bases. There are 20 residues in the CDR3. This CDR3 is CASSFPTSNLSGGFYNEQFF. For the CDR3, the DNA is TGCGCCAGCAGCTTCCCGACATCGAATTTATCCGGGGGGTTCTACAATGAGCAGTTCTTC.

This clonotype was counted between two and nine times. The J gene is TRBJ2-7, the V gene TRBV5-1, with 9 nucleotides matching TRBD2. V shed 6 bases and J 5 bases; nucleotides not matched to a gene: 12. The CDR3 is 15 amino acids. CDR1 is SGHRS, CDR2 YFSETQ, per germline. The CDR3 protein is CASKASGTSYHEQYF. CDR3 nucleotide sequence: TGCGCCAGCAAGGCTTCCGGGACTAGCTACCACGAGCAGTACTTC.